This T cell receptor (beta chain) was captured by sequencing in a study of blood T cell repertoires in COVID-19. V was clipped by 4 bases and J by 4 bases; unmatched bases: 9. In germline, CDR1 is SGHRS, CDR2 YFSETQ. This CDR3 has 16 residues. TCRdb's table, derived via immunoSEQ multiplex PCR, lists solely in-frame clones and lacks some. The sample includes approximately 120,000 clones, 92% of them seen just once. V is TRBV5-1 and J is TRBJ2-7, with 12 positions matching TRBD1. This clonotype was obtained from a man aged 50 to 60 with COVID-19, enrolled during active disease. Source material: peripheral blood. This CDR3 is CASSPHPGQGAYEQYF. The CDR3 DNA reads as TGCGCCAGCAGCCCACATCCGGGACAGGGGGCGTACGAGCAGTACTTC.